Sequencing of this TCR beta chain was carried out in a study of sequential checkpoint blockade in melanoma. Study as a whole: Maintenance nivolumab came after either treatment sequence. TCRbeta immunosequencing was performed on DNA from roughly 91 pretreatment melanoma tumor samples. Twenty-two patients had matched tumor biopsies before treatment and at week 13 after nivolumab or ipilimumab alone.

This table comes from immunoSEQ multiplex PCR, and its TCRdb copy is limited to in-frame clones, with some not included. This sample has about 3,500 clones, with around a fifth found just once. Treatment here: randomized to nivolumab then ipilimumab (arm A) or the reverse (arm B). Study conclusions and caveats: Clinical benefit was about 30 times likelier when tumor T-cell fraction and clonality increased.

The CDR3 spans 14 residues. Germline V gene lookup returns CDR1 MNHGY and CDR2 SAAAGT. V lost 8 bases, J lost 4 bases, and 15 bases lay in between. This clone was seen more than once but under ten times. Its antigen is unknown. This receptor was taken from a human patient with melanoma. Some clones in this sample may be carry-over from other donors' samples. Here the sequenced sample was tumor tissue (inferred from file names), taken from a patient given nivolumab and ipilimumab in sequence. The chain carries TRBV6-8 and TRBJ1-5, with D uncertain. CDR3 protein: CASVRGPQNQPQHF. The DNA for the CDR3 is TGTGCCAGCGTCCGAGGGCCGCAGAATCAGCCCCAGCATTTT.